This T cell receptor beta chain was obtained from a study of tumour-infiltrating T cells in Burkitt lymphoma. Overall study context: Survival, overall and progression-free, tracked with productive clonality.

Profiled with immunoSEQ multiplex PCR; TCRdb holds only in-frame clones, not every one. The sample comprises 14,000 or so clones, 30% of which are singletons, and 6% to 8% rests with the top ten. The CDR3 is 16 residues long. Trimming shortened V by 5 bases and J by 0 bases, and 17 bases separated the two germline ends. Germline V gene data show CDR1 as SGHDT and CDR2 as YYEEEE. Material: tumor tissue. The chain uses TRBV5-6 and TRBJ1-1, with TRBD1 as a possible D gene (6 bases). The sequence came from a human donor with diffuse large B-cell lymphoma. The CDR3 protein is CASSFPGGGVNTEAFF. As DNA, the CDR3 is TGTGCCAGCAGTTTCCCGGGGGGGGGCGTGAACACTGAAGCTTTCTTT.